This T cell receptor beta chain derives from a study of OX40 agonist ivuxolimab in advanced cancers. Study-level background: Hepatocellular carcinoma, melanoma, renal cell or head and neck cancer affected the dose-escalation patients.

General study findings and limits: In CD8+ T cells, expanded clones were on average more numerous than in CD4+. What antigens the expanded peripheral T cells recognized was never established.

Sampling of blood occurred at baseline, cycle 4 day 1, and cycle 7 day 1. The germline V gene encodes CDR1 SGHTA and CDR2 FQGNSA. Between the trimmed V and J ends, which lost 3 bases and 2 bases, there was a span of 18 bases. The CDR3 runs 17 residues. Assay: immunoSEQ multiplex PCR; the TCRdb copy retains only in-frame clones and omits some. The table shows roughly 80,000 clones, with 85% occurring only once. Of note for this clone: Its specificity is not known.

The source material was CD4+ or CD8+ T cells sorted from blood, sampled in a trial of the OX40 agonist ivuxolimab. The V gene is TRBV7-2, the J gene TRBJ2-3; D may be TRBD1 (7 bases). The TCR originated in an adult with an advanced solid tumor such as melanoma, head and neck, liver or kidney cancer. As DNA, the CDR3 is TGTGCCAGCAGCTTCGAACGCGGGACAGAAATCACAGATACGCAGTATTTT. Amino acid sequence: CASSFERGTEITDTQYF.